A selection of T cell receptor beta chains follows, all from one sample in a study of T-cell memory formation after mild COVID-19. MiXCR, run by TCRdb on the 5' RACE reads, gives a single entry per CDR3 protein. The data show a few hundred thousand distinct CDR3 sequences, approximately 21% seen once. The material sequenced was PBMCs or a T cell subset sorted from them (not recorded which). The receptors stem from an adult woman who had mild COVID-19 (a few samples of this study predate the infection). Cell type and time point are not known. CDR3s include the opening cysteine and the closing phenylalanine or tryptophan. A D gene is named only where the DNA matches it firmly. The size entry is marked missing in some rows and otherwise reads once, few, many or a size class.

abundance | d_gene | j_gene | v_gene | CDR3aa | CDR3nt
few | NA | TRBJ1-2 | TRBV7-2 | CASSLVPVPNYGYTF | TGTGCCAGCAGCTTAGTCCCAGTTCCTAACTATGGCTACACCTTC
once | NA | TRBJ1-1 | TRBV30 | CAWKDEPNTEAFF | TGTGCCTGGAAGGATGAGCCGAACACTGAAGCTTTCTTT
NA | NA | TRBJ1-1 | TRBV29-1 | CSVEGAVNTEAFF | TGCAGCGTCGAAGGGGCTGTAAACACTGAAGCTTTCTTT
many | NA | TRBJ1-1 | TRBV5-1 | CASTPGVGTEAFF | TGCGCCAGCACCCCCGGGGTAGGCACTGAAGCTTTCTTT
NA | NA | TRBJ1-1 | TRBV14 | CASSHSGRANTEAFF | TGTGCCAGCAGCCACTCAGGGAGGGCGAACACTGAAGCTTTCTTT
NA | NA | TRBJ2-3 | TRBV7-6 | CASSLNPGERTDTQYF | TGTGCCAGCAGCTTAAATCCAGGGGAGCGCACAGATACGCAGTATTTT
few | NA | TRBJ2-1 | TRBV5-4 | CASSEGGVTYNEQFF | TGTGCCAGCAGCGAAGGCGGGGTTACCTACAATGAGCAGTTCTTC
NA | NA | TRBJ2-7 | TRBV7-9 | CASSLGQGPREQYF | TGTGCCAGCAGCTTAGGTCAGGGACCCAGGGAGCAGTACTTC
few | NA | TRBJ2-1 | TRBV12-3/TRBV12-4 | CASFQSRPNEQFF | TGTGCCAGCTTTCAGAGCAGGCCTAATGAGCAGTTCTTC
NA | TRBD1 | TRBJ1-6 | TRBV7-2 | CASSPVQGAGSPLHF | TGTGCCAGCAGCCCCGTCCAGGGGGCAGGTTCACCCCTCCACTTT
NA | TRBD2 | TRBJ2-7 | TRBV11-2 | CASSLGAGVYEQYF | TGTGCCAGCAGCTTAGGAGCGGGAGTGTACGAGCAGTACTTC
few | NA | TRBJ2-5 | TRBV20-1 | CSGFRRGAEMETQYF | TGCAGTGGGTTCCGGCGCGGGGCCGAGATGGAGACCCAGTACTTC
few | NA | TRBJ2-1 | TRBV11-2 | CASSLVRFGGEQFF | TGTGCCAGCAGCTTAGTCCGGTTTGGAGGTGAGCAGTTCTTC
NA | NA | TRBJ2-3 | TRBV6-2/TRBV6-3 | CASSYRGNTDTQYF | TGTGCCAGCAGTTACAGGGGAAACACAGATACGCAGTATTTT
NA | NA | TRBJ2-3 | TRBV24-1 | CATSDSFPKGDTQYF | TGTGCCACCAGTGATTCTTTTCCCAAGGGGGATACGCAGTATTTT
NA | TRBD1 | TRBJ1-1 | TRBV6-8 | CANPGQPQGVAAFF | TGTGCCAACCCGGGACAGCCTCAAGGGGTTGCAGCTTTCTTT
few | TRBD1 | TRBJ2-2 | TRBV12-3/TRBV12-4 | CAIWGGTGLAGELFF | TGTGCCATTTGGGGCGGGACAGGGTTAGCCGGGGAGCTGTTTTTT
many | NA | TRBJ2-1 | TRBV7-9 | CASSLDSTRNEQFF | TGTGCCAGCAGTCTCGACAGTACGAGAAATGAGCAGTTCTTC
NA | NA | TRBJ2-1 | TRBV27 | CASSLSRPIYNEQFF | TGTGCCAGCAGTTTATCAAGGCCTATCTACAATGAGCAGTTCTTC
few | TRBD2 | TRBJ2-1 | TRBV11-2 | CASSSGRGEQFF | TGTGCCAGCAGCTCCGGGAGGGGTGAGCAGTTCTTC
NA | TRBD2 | TRBJ2-3 | TRBV6-2/TRBV6-3 | CASSTLAGGPKDTQYF | TGTGCCAGCAGTACCCTAGCGGGGGGGCCTAAAGATACGCAGTATTTT
NA | NA | TRBJ1-2 | TRBV5-6 | CASSLEAYGYTF | TGTGCCAGCAGCTTGGAGGCCTATGGCTACACCTTC
NA | NA | TRBJ2-1 | TRBV29-1 | CSVDNYNEQFF | TGCAGCGTTGATAACTACAATGAGCAGTTCTTC
few | NA | TRBJ2-1 | TRBV19 | CASSITTGNEQFF | TGTGCCAGTAGTATAACCACGGGGAATGAGCAGTTCTTC